The 30 T cell receptor beta chains below come from one sample, sequenced in a study of T-cell reconstitution after alpha-beta-depleted transplantation in children. The TCRbeta library incorporated unique molecular identifiers. TCRdb reprocessed the PCR reads with MiXCR, giving one entry per CDR3 protein. Of fewer than 350,000 distinct CDR3 sequences listed, around 10% were seen once; the top ten hold around 7.6%. The sequences come from PBMCs, collected before TCRalphabeta/CD19-depleted stem cell transplant. The receptors were gathered from a boy in the first two years of life with acute myeloid leukemia, due to receive a stem cell transplant.

This clonotype was seen at least ten times. The rearrangement joins TRBV28 to TRBJ2-7; the D gene is possibly TRBD2 (6 bases). V was cut by 3 bases and J by 7 bases, with 16 bases left in between. This CDR3 is built from 14 residues. Germline CDR1 reads MDHEN; CDR2 reads SYDVKM. In nucleotides, the CDR3 is TGTGCCAGCAGTTTCGGCGGGATCTCTTCTGAGCAGTACTTC. Translating gives CASSFGGISSEQYF.

This rearrangement joins TRBV11-3 to TRBJ2-7; D ambiguous. The CDR3 is 13 residues long. Germline CDR1 SGHNT, CDR2 YENEEA. V dropped 2 bases and J dropped 5 bases, with 10 bases sitting between them. CDR3 nucleotide sequence: TGTGCCAGCAGCTTAACCCCAAAGCACGAGCAGTACTTC. Protein product: CASSLTPKHEQYF.

V usage is TRBV10-3 and J usage is TRBJ1-6, with 9 bases lining up with TRBD1. The CDR3 totals 17 residues. The junction had 13 bases not matched to a gene; V was cut back by 6 bases and J by 7 bases. Germline CDR1 ENHRY, CDR2 SYGVKD. This CDR3 reads CAIRERDREGPNSPLHF. In DNA form, the CDR3 reads TGTGCCATCAGGGAACGGGACAGGGAAGGGCCAAATTCACCCCTCCACTTT.

The sample holds many counts of this clonotype. The DNA of the CDR3 is TGCGCCAGCTTGGGTCGGGGGCAAACCAATGAAAAACTGTTTTTT. It translates to CASLGRGQTNEKLFF. The rearrangement joins TRBV5-1 to TRBJ1-4; D is possibly TRBD1 (6 bases). The V gene lost 7 bases and the J gene lost 5 bases, with 18 bases spanning the gap. CDR3 length equals 15 residues. Germline V gives CDR1 SGHRS, CDR2 YFSETQ.

The rearrangement uses TRBV29-1 and TRBJ2-1, with D possibly TRBD2 on 5 matching bases. The germline V and J ends were trimmed by 4 bases and 10 bases, with 11 bases remaining between them. Germline CDR1 and CDR2: SQVTM and ANQGSEA. CDR3 size: 11 residues. CDR3 sequence (DNA): TGCAGCGTTGGGTGGGGAGTGGAGCAGTTCTTC. It is translated as CSVGWGVEQFF.

This clonotype was recorded at least ten times. The V call is TRBV5-6, the J call TRBJ2-1; no definite D call. Germline CDR1 reads SGHDT; CDR2 reads YYEEEE. This CDR3 region has 12 residues. V lost 4 bases, J lost 8 bases, and 10 bases lay in between. The DNA of the CDR3 is TGTGCCAGCAGCCTCAGTTCCCATGAGCAGTTCTTC. It specifies CASSLSSHEQFF.

This chain connects TRBV5-1 to TRBJ2-3; weak D call: TRBD1 (5 bases). In germline, CDR1 is SGHRS, CDR2 YFSETQ. The CDR3 has 14 amino acids. Trimming took 4 bases from V and 2 from J, leaving 11 bases between them. This CDR3 reads CASSPGFLTDTQYF. The CDR3 bases are TGCGCCAGCAGCCCAGGGTTTCTCACAGATACGCAGTATTTT.

The sample holds many counts of this clonotype. The chain joins TRBV9 to TRBJ2-7; 9 bases are a match to TRBD1. There are 15 residues in the CDR3. The V and J ends lost 3 bases and 3 bases, in that order; junction bases with no gene match: 7. Germline V lookup: CDR1 SGDLS, CDR2 YYNGEE. The DNA of the CDR3 is TGTGCCAGCAGCGGTGGACAGGGGACCGTCTACGAGCAGTACTTC. Translation: CASSGGQGTVYEQYF.

This clonotype showed up just a few times. Relative to the germline gene, one junction end is altered; a read error may explain this. The chain combines TRBV6-6 with TRBJ2-7; TRBD2 might be the D (5 bases). From germline, CDR1 is MNHNY and CDR2 SVGAGI (reference sequence). The CDR3 runs 13 residues. This chain's CDR3 is CASSDSGVGEQYF. In DNA, the CDR3 is TGTGCCAGCAGTGACTCCGGGGTGGGCGAGCAGTACTTC.

V is TRBV7-9 and J is TRBJ2-1; D is perhaps TRBD2 (6 bases). The CDR3 sequence is 15 residues long. V lost 1 base and J 6 bases, leaving 13 bases between the germline ends. Looked up from germline, CDR1 is SEHNR and CDR2 is FQNEAQ (reference sequence). The CDR3 DNA reads TGTGCCAGCAGCTTAGAGCGGGTGGCGACCAATGAGCAGTTCTTC. Amino acid sequence: CASSLERVATNEQFF.

This clonotype was found a few times. The chain employs TRBV5-1 and TRBJ2-7; no firm D call. Germline loops: CDR1 SGHRS, CDR2 YFSETQ. The CDR3 is 13 amino acids. V lost 5 bases and J lost 3, with 12 bases in between. The CDR3 is CASSWTSYYEQYF. The CDR3 coding sequence is TGCGCCAGCAGTTGGACGTCCTACTACGAGCAGTACTTC.

The V and J genes are TRBV20-1 and TRBJ2-1, with D hard to call. V was clipped by 5 bases and J by 5 bases, with 16 bases between them. Per germline, CDR1 DFQATT and CDR2 SNEGSKA (reference sequence). CDR3 size: 14 residues. In DNA, the CDR3 is TGCAGTGCTGGATTGCCGGGTCATGACAATGAGCAGTTCTTC. Amino acids: CSAGLPGHDNEQFF.

The chain has TRBV12-3 or TRBV12-4 and TRBJ2-7, with 7 bases that match TRBD2. Trimming at V came to 0 bases and at J to 2 bases, leaving 13 bases not matched to a gene. CDR3 length: 18 residues. The DNA for the CDR3 is TGTGCCAGCAGTTTAGCGCTGCGGGCAGGCGGGAGCACCTACGAGCAGTACTTC. It translates to CASSLALRAGGSTYEQYF.

This clonotype was seen ten or more times. The rearrangement links TRBV7-9 to TRBJ2-3; a weak D match, TRBD2 (7 bases). The germline V gene encodes CDR1 SEHNR and CDR2 FQNEAQ (reference sequence). The CDR3 contains 15 residues. V lost 4 bases and J lost 2, with 13 bases in between. This chain's CDR3 is CASSSRGAITDTQYF. The CDR3 nucleotides are TGTGCCAGCAGCTCACGGGGGGCCATCACAGATACGCAGTATTTT.

This clonotype was seen ten or more times. The V and J genes are TRBV29-1 and TRBJ2-7; no clear D gene. The CDR3 loop spans 13 amino acids. Germline V gives CDR1 SQVTM, CDR2 ANQGSEA. The germline V and J ends were trimmed by 4 bases and 0 bases, with 10 bases remaining between them. The CDR3, as DNA: TGCAGCGTTGTAACTCAGAGCTCCTACGAGCAGTACTTC. Protein sequence: CSVVTQSSYEQYF.

This clonotype was found many times. V is TRBV28 and J is TRBJ1-4; 7 bases are a match to TRBD1. Germline loops: CDR1 MDHEN, CDR2 SYDVKM. J lost 8 bases, V lost 5 bases, and 8 bases had no gene match. CDR3 length: 14 residues. The DNA of the CDR3 is TGTGCCAGCAGTCCCCGGGACAGACCCGAAAAACTGTTTTTT. Residues: CASSPRDRPEKLFF.

This clonotype was seen more than once but under ten times. The V and J genes are TRBV18 and TRBJ2-7; maybe TRBD1 (5 bases). In germline, CDR1 is KGHSH, CDR2 LQKENI. V dropped 6 bases and J dropped 0 bases, with 9 bases sitting between them. CDR3 length equals 13 residues. CDR3 sequence reads: CASSVTASYEQYF. The DNA for the CDR3 is TGTGCCAGCTCGGTGACAGCCTCCTACGAGCAGTACTTC. Filled out from reference TRBV18 and TRBJ2-7, the complete variable domain reads NAGVMQNPRHLVRRRGQEARLRCSPMKGHSHVYWYRQLPEEGLKFMVYLQKENIIDESGMPKERFSAEFPKEGPSILRIQQVVRGDSAAYFCASSVTASYEQYFGPGTRLTVT.

V and J are TRBV6-2 or TRBV6-3 and TRBJ2-5, with 7 nucleotides matching TRBD1. V dropped 3 bases and J dropped 4; count of bases not matched to a gene: 5. Per germline, CDR1 MNHEY and CDR2 SVGEGT. The CDR3 covers 14 residues. CDR3 in amino acids: CASSYPDRIETQYF. CDR3 DNA: TGTGCCAGCAGTTATCCGGACAGGATAGAGACCCAGTACTTC.

This clonotype was recorded a few times. The gene calls are TRBV9 and TRBJ2-5, with 7 nucleotides matching TRBD1. The CDR3 runs to 15 residues. Germline assignment: CDR1 SGDLS and CDR2 YYNGEE. Unmatched junction bases numbered 7, after V lost 3 bases and J lost 2 bases. CDR3 sequence: CASSGGTVTQETQYF. The DNA of the CDR3 is TGTGCCAGCAGCGGGGGGACAGTCACACAAGAGACCCAGTACTTC.

This clonotype was detected a few times. The J gene is TRBJ2-1, the V gene TRBV24-1, with D possibly TRBD1 on 6 matching bases. This CDR3 contains 16 residues. Trimming shortened V by 1 base and J by 2 bases, and 11 bases separated the two germline ends. Germline lookup yields CDR1 KGHDR and CDR2 SFDVKD. The CDR3 protein is CATSDFQTGTYNEQFF. The CDR3 region has the DNA TGTGCCACCAGTGATTTTCAAACAGGGACCTACAATGAGCAGTTCTTC.

In this sample, this clonotype turned up many times. The gene calls are TRBV13 and TRBJ2-6, with D maybe TRBD1 (6 bases). The CDR3 runs 16 residues. The V gene's germline CDR1 is PRHDT and CDR2 FYEKMQ (reference sequence). V shed 5 bases and J shed 0 bases, with 11 bases lying between them. CDR3 amino acids: CASSRDTGSGANVLTF. DNA of the CDR3: TGTGCCAGCAGCCGGGACACGGGCTCTGGGGCCAACGTCCTGACTTTC.

CDR3 in amino acids: CASRGFSYEQYF. The CDR3 coding sequence is TGTGCCAGCAGGGGGTTTTCCTACGAGCAGTACTTC. This sequence joins TRBV12-3 or TRBV12-4 and TRBJ2-7; D not resolved. This CDR3 has 12 amino acids. V lost 6 bases to trimming and J lost 1 base, with 7 bases between them.

This clonotype has more than one count but fewer than ten. The chain carries TRBV19 and TRBJ1-1; a possible D gene is TRBD1 (6 bases). Trimming took off 8 bases at V and 11 bases at J, with 18 bases between the two ends. The CDR3 is made up of 12 amino acids. Germline V gene sequence: CDR1 LNHDA, CDR2 SQIVND (reference sequence). The CDR3 DNA reads as TGTGCCAGTGCTGGGGGCCGGTTGGAGGCTTTCTTT. Translation: CASAGGRLEAFF.

The chain carries TRBV4-1 and TRBJ1-1; 8 bases are a match to TRBD1. The junction had 9 bases not matched to a gene; V was cut back by 3 bases and J by 3 bases. The CDR3 contains 16 residues. Germline CDR1 and CDR2: MGHRA and YSYEKL. DNA for the CDR3: TGCGCCAGCAGCCACCCACAGGGGGTCGGTGACACTGAAGCTTTCTTT. Translation gives CASSHPQGVGDTEAFF.

This clonotype was seen only a few times. The chain is built from TRBV20-1 and TRBJ1-2, with D hard to call. The ends were cut back, 8 bases at V and 2 bases at J, with 18 bases in the middle. Germline V gives CDR1 DFQATT, CDR2 SNEGSKA (reference sequence). There are 14 residues in the CDR3. Written as DNA, the CDR3 is TGCAGTCATACCCGCGGTGGCAGAAACTATGGCTACACCTTC. Translated: CSHTRGGRNYGYTF.

The chain joins TRBV7-2 to TRBJ2-7; 8 bases line up with TRBD2. J was trimmed by 4 bases and V by 5 bases; bases with no gene match: 7. This CDR3 has 14 amino acids. Germline V gene sequence: CDR1 SGHTA, CDR2 FQGNSA. CDR3 residues: CASSPNSGKYEQYF. CDR3 bases: TGTGCCAGCAGCCCGAATAGCGGGAAATACGAGCAGTACTTC.

This chain links TRBV28 with TRBJ1-1; D call uncertain. The V and J ends lost 2 bases and 1 base respectively, with 8 bases between them. CDR1 is MDHEN and CDR2 is SYDVKM in the germline V gene. This CDR3 spans 14 amino acids. The CDR3 DNA reads TGTGCCAGCAGTTTAGGACCTAGGAACACTGAAGCTTTCTTT. This sequence encodes CASSLGPRNTEAFF. Combining the CDR3 with reference TRBV28 and TRBJ1-1 gives the whole variable domain DVKVTQSSRYLVKRTGEKVFLECVQDMDHENMFWYRQDPGLGLRLIYFSYDVKMKEKGDIPEGYSVSREKKERFSLILESASTNQTSMYLCASSLGPRNTEAFFGQGTRLTVV.

On this clonotype: This could be a read error, since a much larger clone is one nucleotide away. The rearrangement joins TRBV6-1 to TRBJ2-6, with D uncertain. The CDR3 totals 14 residues. CDR1 and CDR2 from the germline V gene are MNHNS and SASEGT. Here the CDR3 DNA reads TGTGCCAGCAGTGAGTACTCTGGGGACAACGTCCTGACTTTC. Its translation is CASSEYSGDNVLTF.

This clonotype was picked up many times. The gene calls are TRBV7-2 and TRBJ2-7, with 12 positions matching TRBD1. The CDR3 has 16 residues. Germline CDR1 SGHTA, CDR2 FQGNSA. With V trimmed by 5 bases and J by 7 bases, 12 bases remained unmatched. CDR3: CASSLLPGQGAYEQYF. The CDR3 bases are TGTGCCAGCAGCCTCTTACCGGGACAGGGGGCGTATGAGCAGTACTTC.

About this clonotype: A much larger clone is a single base away; this may be a read error. The CDR3 DNA reads as TGTGCCAGCAATGGAGGGGAGCCGGCAGATACGCAGTATTTT. Protein product: CASNGGEPADTQYF. The V gene is TRBV28, the J gene TRBJ2-3, with D possibly being TRBD2 (6 bases). Trimming shortened V by 7 bases and J by 4 bases, and 15 bases separated the two germline ends. CDR1 is MDHEN and CDR2 is SYDVKM in the germline V gene. CDR3 size: 14 residues.